These 20 T cell receptor beta chains share one sample of origin, sequenced in a study of control samples from healthy donors and cancer patients. Profiling relied on immunoSEQ multiplex PCR, and the TCRdb table lists in-frame clones only, not all of them. This sample has about 54,000 clones, with 95% to 97% found just once. Material: blood. The receptor source for this set is a woman aged 30 to 39 in good health.

The chain recombines TRBV3-1 (or the pseudogene TRBV3-2) with TRBJ2-7; 8 positions agree with TRBD2. The CDR3 covers 17 residues. CDR1 and CDR2 (germline): LGHDT, YNNKEL (reference sequence). V lost 4 bases and J lost 5; bases outside the gene matches: 16. CDR3 DNA: TGTGCCAGCAGCCCTATTTTGCCCGGAGCGGGAGTTCACGAGCAGTACTTC. Translating gives CASSPILPGAGVHEQYF.

The genes are TRBV28 and TRBJ2-1; maybe TRBD1 (5 bases). Germline CDR1 and CDR2: MDHEN and SYDVKM. V lost 7 bases and J 2 bases, leaving 15 bases between the germline ends. The CDR3 length is 15 residues. CDR3 in amino acids: CASKWGSQTYNEQFF. The CDR3 bases are TGTGCCAGCAAGTGGGGCTCCCAAACCTACAATGAGCAGTTCTTC. Full variable domain (missing parts from reference TRBV28 and TRBJ2-1): DVKVTQSSRYLVKRTGEKVFLECVQDMDHENMFWYRQDPGLGLRLIYFSYDVKMKEKGDIPEGYSVSREKKERFSLILESASTNQTSMYLCASKWGSQTYNEQFFGPGTRLTVL.

J is TRBJ1-1 and V is TRBV7-8; unclear D gene. This CDR3 comprises 14 residues. Germline CDR1 is SGHVS and CDR2 is FQNEAQ. V lost 5 bases to trimming and J lost 4 bases, with 14 bases between them. The CDR3 DNA is TGTGCCAGCAGCGCCGGAGAGATTATCACTGAAGCTTTCTTT. Protein product: CASSAGEIITEAFF. The whole variable domain, remainder taken from reference TRBV7-8 and TRBJ1-1, is GAGVSQSPRYKVAKRGQDVALRCDPISGHVSLFWYQQALGQGPEFLTYFQNEAQLDKSGLPSDRFFAERPEGSVSTLKIQRTQQEDSAVYLCASSAGEIITEAFFGQGTRLTVV.

This chain uses TRBV28 with TRBJ2-7; tentative D call: TRBD2 (6 bases). With 3 bases removed from V and 2 bases from J, the gap between germline ends came to 14 bases. This CDR3 has 15 amino acids. CDR1 and CDR2 (germline): MDHEN, SYDVKM. The DNA for the CDR3 is TGTGCCAGCAGTTTGGGTAGCGGTGCAACCTACGAGCAGTACTTC. It is translated as CASSLGSGATYEQYF.

This clone came up once. The chain uses TRBV27 and TRBJ2-5, with 11 bases that match TRBD1. With V trimmed by 5 bases and J by 3 bases, 11 bases remained unmatched. The CDR3 is made up of 17 amino acids. The germline V gene encodes CDR1 MNHEY and CDR2 SMNVEV (reference sequence). CDR3 region: CASSPWTGGLSKETQYF. Written as DNA, the CDR3 is TGTGCCAGCAGTCCCTGGACAGGGGGCTTATCTAAAGAGACCCAGTACTTC.

The J gene is TRBJ2-2, the V gene TRBV28; 8 nucleotides match TRBD2. This CDR3 comprises 13 residues. The trim removed 4 bases at V and 5 bases at J, leaving 0 bases unmatched. Per the germline V gene, CDR1 is MDHEN and CDR2 is SYDVKM. Written as DNA, the CDR3 is TGTGCCAGCAGTTCTAGCGGGACCGGGGAGCTGTTTTTT. Translated: CASSSSGTGELFF.

The CDR3 reads CASSQDLRESYEQYF. For the CDR3, the DNA is TGTGCCAGCAGCCAAGATTTACGGGAATCCTACGAGCAGTACTTC. This chain uses TRBV3-1 (or the pseudogene TRBV3-2) with TRBJ2-7; a possible D gene is TRBD2 (5 bases). The V end lost 0 bases, the J end lost 1 base, and 10 bases lay between the germline ends. Germline-derived CDR1 and CDR2 are LGHDT and YNNKEL (reference sequence). This CDR3 is 15 amino acids long.

The rearrangement joins TRBV30 to TRBJ1-4, with a possible D match to TRBD1 (6 bases). The CDR3 has 14 amino acids. V dropped 1 base and J dropped 4 bases, with 10 bases sitting between them. Looked up from germline, CDR1 is GTSNPN and CDR2 is SVGIG (reference sequence). As DNA, the CDR3 is TGTGCCTGGAGTGGAGGGGGGAGTAATGAAAAACTGTTTTTT. This codes for CAWSGGGSNEKLFF.

This sequence joins TRBV2 and TRBJ2-1; D is perhaps TRBD1 (6 bases). Germline V CDR1 and CDR2: SNHLY, FYNNEI. CDR3 length: 14 amino acids. With 6 bases removed from V and 3 bases from J, the gap between germline ends came to 12 bases. The CDR3 region has the DNA TGTGCCAGCAGGCCTAGGGGGAGCTACAATGAGCAGTTCTTC. It encodes CASRPRGSYNEQFF. The variable domain in full, with the rest retrieved from reference TRBV2 and TRBJ2-1, is EPEVTQTPSHQVTQMGQEVILRCVPISNHLYFYWYRQILGQKVEFLVSFYNNEISEKSEIFDDQFSVERPDGSNFTLKIRSTKLEDSAMYFCASRPRGSYNEQFFGPGTRLTVL.

CDR3 in DNA: TGTGCCAGCAGCTTGGGACAGTCCTACGAGCAGTACTTC. This codes for CASSLGQSYEQYF. The rearrangement joins TRBV5-6 to TRBJ2-7; TRBD1 is a possible D gene (5 bases). Germline CDR1 is SGHDT and CDR2 is YYEEEE. V gave up 0 bases and J gave up 1 base, with 5 bases separating them. This CDR3 is 13 amino acids long.

V gene TRBV28 combines with J gene TRBJ2-1; 9 bases match TRBD2. The CDR3 has 15 residues. V dropped 5 bases and J dropped 9; count of bases not matched to a gene: 11. CDR1 and CDR2 from the germline V gene are MDHEN and SYDVKM. The CDR3 here is CASSPPGGRVAEQFF. The CDR3 bases are TGTGCCAGCAGTCCCCCCGGCGGGAGGGTGGCTGAGCAGTTCTTC.

The J gene is TRBJ2-1, the V gene TRBV28; 9 bases map to TRBD2. CDR1 MDHEN and CDR2 SYDVKM come from the germline V gene. V shed 2 bases, J shed 10 bases, and the junction held 9 bases outside the gene matches. This CDR3 contains 15 residues. The CDR3 nucleotides read TGTGCCAGCAGTTTAATGGCGGGAGGGCCTAACGAGCAGTTCTTC. It codes for CASSLMAGGPNEQFF.

The chain is built from TRBV10-2 and TRBJ2-2, with D possibly called TRBD1 or TRBD2 (5 bases each). Trimming took 6 bases from V and 2 from J, leaving 13 bases between them. This CDR3 region has 15 residues. Per germline, CDR1 WSHSY and CDR2 SAAADI. CDR3 region: CASRTLGPNTGELFF. The CDR3 DNA follows: TGCGCCAGCAGGACCCTGGGACCTAACACCGGGGAGCTGTTTTTT.

The chain employs TRBV30 and TRBJ2-2; TRBD2 might be the D (5 bases). V was pared by 6 bases and J by 6 bases, with 14 bases between. The CDR3 loop spans 13 amino acids. CDR1 GTSNPN and CDR2 SVGIG come from the germline V gene (reference sequence). For the CDR3, the DNA is TGTGCCTGTCCGGGAAGTGGGCCCGGGGAGCTGTTTTTT. It is translated as CACPGSGPGELFF.

The rearrangement uses TRBV18 and TRBJ2-2; D is uncertain. Germline values: CDR1 KGHSH, CDR2 LQKENI. The ends were cut back, 3 bases at V and 1 base at J, with 9 bases in the middle. The CDR3 contains 15 residues. The CDR3 bases are TGTGCCAGCTCACCCTCCAGTAAGAACACCGGGGAGCTGTTTTTT. This sequence encodes CASSPSSKNTGELFF.

This clone appeared once. The chain recombines TRBV19 with TRBJ2-1; maybe TRBD1 (6 bases). The CDR3 covers 13 residues. Germline-derived CDR1 and CDR2 are LNHDA and SQIVND (reference sequence). V was clipped by 6 bases and J by 4 bases, with 10 bases between them. The CDR3 nucleotides read TGTGCCAGTAGCCGGGACACTTACAATGAGCAGTTCTTC. Encoded protein: CASSRDTYNEQFF.

The rearrangement uses TRBV5-1 and TRBJ1-1; the match to TRBD1 covers 9 bases. Germline V gene sequence: CDR1 SGHRS, CDR2 YFSETQ. J lost 8 bases, V lost 3 bases, and 8 bases had no gene match. The CDR3 extends over 14 amino acids. CDR3 in DNA: TGCGCCAGCAGCTGGACCCCACAGGGGGCCGAAGCTTTCTTT. Protein: CASSWTPQGAEAFF.

This clone was seen once. This chain links TRBV7-2 with TRBJ2-7, with D unresolved. Germline V lookup: CDR1 SGHTA, CDR2 FQGNSA. CDR3 length equals 14 residues. Trimming removed 3 bases from V and 4 bases from J, with 13 bases in between. CDR3 DNA sequence: TGTGCCAGCAGCTTCACTGACTCTTATTACGAGCAGTACTTC. Translating gives CASSFTDSYYEQYF.

The rearrangement joins TRBV11-3 to TRBJ2-1, with TRBD2 matching over 8 bases. The CDR3 sequence is 16 residues long. V was pared by 5 bases and J by 3 bases, with 9 bases of the junction left unmatched. Germline values: CDR1 SGHNT, CDR2 YENEEA. The CDR3, as DNA: TGTGCCAGCAGCCCTGCAACTAGCGGAAACTACAATGAGCAGTTCTTC. Amino acid sequence: CASSPATSGNYNEQFF.

The V call is TRBV7-9, the J call TRBJ2-3; the D is unclear. This CDR3 is 16 amino acids long. Germline V gene sequence: CDR1 SEHNR, CDR2 FQNEAQ (reference sequence). V gave up 2 bases and J gave up 1 base, with 13 bases separating them. This CDR3 reads CASSLSTTRRTDTQYF. Here the CDR3 DNA reads TGTGCCAGCAGCTTATCAACCACACGTCGCACAGATACGCAGTATTTT.